Described below is a single T cell receptor (beta chain) sequence and its context. Its antigen is undetermined. A junction boundary mismatches the germline segment, possibly from a read error. Data came from immunoSEQ multiplex PCR; TCRdb stores just in-frame clones and leaves some out. The sample comprises under 65,000 clones, around 90% of which are singletons, and about 0.44% rests with the top ten. The record originates from a study of OX40 agonist ivuxolimab in advanced cancers. Study findings and constraints: Expanded peripheral T cell antigen specificity was not determined.

This CDR3 comprises 14 residues. CDR1 MNHNY and CDR2 SVGAGI come from the germline V gene (reference sequence). Material: CD4+ or CD8+ T cells sorted from blood, obtained in a trial of the OX40 agonist ivuxolimab. This chain connects TRBV6-6 to TRBJ1-4; D is unclear. The source is an adult with an advanced solid tumor such as melanoma, head and neck, liver or kidney cancer. The CDR3 DNA follows: TGTGCCAGCTCACCCCGGGGAGAGAGTGAAAAACTGTCTTTT. Its translation is CASSPRGESEKLSF.